This entry lists 16 T cell receptor beta chains sequenced from one sample in a study of T cells after yellow fever vaccination. MiXCR, run by TCRdb on the 5' RACE reads, gives a single entry per CDR3 protein. This table has more than 350,000 distinct CDR3 sequences, around a tenth appearing once. The input for sequencing was PBMCs, taken on the day of the first yellow fever vaccination. These receptors were obtained from a young man who received the YFV17D yellow fever vaccine.

This clonotype occurred a few times. This chain connects TRBV7-8 to TRBJ1-5; 10 bases align to TRBD1. V was pared by 0 bases and J by 5 bases, with 1 base of the junction left unmatched. CDR3 size: 15 residues. Germline-derived CDR1 and CDR2 are SGHVS and FQNEAQ. CDR3 sequence: CASSLATGGYQPQHF. The CDR3 region has the DNA TGTGCCAGCAGCTTAGCGACAGGGGGCTATCAGCCCCAGCATTTT.

This chain links TRBV4-1 with TRBJ2-2; 11 nucleotides match TRBD2. The CDR3 loop spans 20 amino acids. CDR1 is MGHRA, CDR2 YSYEKL, per germline. Trimming took 1 base from V and 0 from J; bases not matched to a gene: 10. The CDR3: CASSQAPPASGGPNTGELFF. DNA of the CDR3: TGCGCCAGCAGCCAAGCCCCCCCGGCTAGCGGGGGGCCGAACACCGGGGAGCTGTTTTTT.

This clonotype appeared many times. The chain has TRBV24-1 and TRBJ2-1; TRBD1 matches 9 bases. J was trimmed by 6 bases and V by 7 bases; bases with no gene match: 18. From germline, CDR1 is KGHDR and CDR2 SFDVKD. The CDR3 sequence is 18 residues long. The CDR3: CATSYSLGLGQGSNEQFF. The CDR3 DNA reads as TGTGCCACCAGCTACTCCCTGGGTCTGGGACAGGGATCCAATGAGCAGTTCTTC.

This clonotype has more than one count but fewer than ten. The rearrangement uses TRBV3-1 and TRBJ2-5; 7 bases line up with TRBD1. Germline values: CDR1 LGHDT, CDR2 YNNKEL (reference sequence). Trimming took 5 bases from V and 5 from J; bases not matched to a gene: 14. The CDR3 runs to 16 residues. CDR3 sequence: CASSSPGTAVGETQYF. The CDR3, as DNA: TGTGCCAGCAGCTCCCCCGGGACAGCGGTTGGCGAGACCCAGTACTTC.

Only a few counts were recorded for this clonotype. V and J are TRBV6-5 and TRBJ1-2; D gene uncertain. The CDR3 contains 13 residues. Trimming shortened V by 2 bases and J by 7 bases, and 11 bases separated the two germline ends. CDR1 is MNHEY and CDR2 is SVGAGI in the germline V gene. CDR3 in DNA: TGTGCCAGCAGTTACCTAGCCTCGGGTGGCTACACCTTC. Protein sequence: CASSYLASGGYTF.

This clonotype was observed a handful of times. Compared with germline, one end of the junction differs, possibly owing to a read error. V and J are TRBV18 and TRBJ2-1, with 7 bases fitting TRBD2. The germline V gene has CDR1 KGHSH and CDR2 LQKENI. The CDR3 spans 14 residues. CDR3 sequence: CASFDPASGPINVF. CDR3 coding DNA: TGTGCCAGCTTCGATCCGGCTAGCGGACCTATTAACGTCTTC.

Ten or more counts support this clonotype. V is TRBV2 and J is TRBJ2-7; no definite D call. Trimming removed 1 base from V and 5 bases from J, with 15 bases in between. The CDR3 loop spans 15 amino acids. Germline V gene sequence: CDR1 SNHLY, CDR2 FYNNEI. This CDR3 is CASSEERMRFDEQYV. The CDR3, as DNA: TGTGCCAGCAGTGAAGAAAGAATGCGATTCGACGAGCAGTACGTC.

V and J are TRBV24-1 and TRBJ2-1; 8 bases match TRBD2. CDR3 length equals 15 residues. The trim removed 4 bases at V and 2 bases at J, leaving 3 bases unmatched. CDR1 and CDR2 (germline): KGHDR, SFDVKD. The CDR3 protein is CATSEPLAAYNEQFF. In DNA, the CDR3 is TGTGCCACCAGTGAGCCACTAGCGGCCTACAATGAGCAGTTCTTC.

The table lists this clonotype with a few counts. CDR3: CSAREIKEPDTQYF. The CDR3 nucleotides read TGCAGTGCTAGAGAAATTAAGGAACCAGATACGCAGTATTTT. The J gene is TRBJ2-3, the V gene TRBV20-1; D ambiguous. CDR3 length equals 14 residues. Germline CDR1 is DFQATT and CDR2 is SNEGSKA (reference sequence). V lost 0 bases and J 4 bases, leaving 11 bases between the germline ends.

This rearrangement joins TRBV25-1 to TRBJ2-1; D is possibly TRBD1 (5 bases). Trimming took off 1 base at V and 10 bases at J, with 23 bases between the two ends. This CDR3 is 17 amino acids long. Germline-derived CDR1 and CDR2 are MGHDK and SYGVNS. The CDR3 loop is CASSEFVLADTDGEQFF. CDR3 nucleotide sequence: TGTGCCAGCAGTGAATTTGTCCTCGCGGACACTGATGGAGAGCAGTTCTTC. Supplemented by reference TRBV25-1 and TRBJ2-1, the full variable domain reads EADIYQTPRYLVIGTGKKITLECSQTMGHDKMYWYQQDPGMELHLIHYSYGVNSTEKGDLSSESTVSRIRTEHFPLTLESARPSHTSQYLCASSEFVLADTDGEQFFGPGTRLTVL.

The rearrangement links TRBV2 to TRBJ1-2, with D uncertain. CDR3 length equals 13 residues. V was cut by 7 bases and J by 4 bases, with 13 bases left in between. Germline CDR1 is SNHLY and CDR2 is FYNNEI. DNA for the CDR3: TGTGCCAGCACCTGGTCCGAGTTCTATGGCTACACCTTC. It encodes CASTWSEFYGYTF. Filled out from reference TRBV2 and TRBJ1-2, the complete variable domain reads EPEVTQTPSHQVTQMGQEVILRCVPISNHLYFYWYRQILGQKVEFLVSFYNNEISEKSEIFDDQFSVERPDGSNFTLKIRSTKLEDSAMYFCASTWSEFYGYTFGSGTRLTVV.

This clonotype was seen a few times. The rearrangement uses TRBV4-2 and TRBJ2-1; D tentatively fits TRBD1 or TRBD2 (5 bases each). V was shortened by 3 bases and J by 4 bases, with 19 bases between the two germline ends. This CDR3 is built from 17 residues. In germline, CDR1 is LGHNA, CDR2 YNFKEQ. CDR3 sequence: CASSQGSGPAGYNEQFF. As DNA, the CDR3 is TGTGCCAGCAGCCAGGGCTCGGGGCCAGCAGGATACAATGAGCAGTTCTTC.

In its sample, this clonotype was seen a few times. This chain joins TRBV18 and TRBJ1-1; a possible D gene is TRBD1 (6 bases). Trimming removed 3 bases at V and 2 bases at J, with 22 bases between. Looked up from germline, CDR1 is KGHSH and CDR2 is LQKENI. This CDR3 is built from 18 residues. The CDR3 DNA reads as TGTGCCAGCTCACCCATCGGGACACCCGCGCGGGAAAACACTGAAGCTTTCTTT. This sequence encodes CASSPIGTPARENTEAFF.

The chain is built from TRBV7-9 and TRBJ2-1; no clear D gene. This CDR3 comprises 17 residues. Per the germline V gene, CDR1 is SEHNR and CDR2 is FQNEAQ (reference sequence). Trimming left V 1 base short and J 7 bases short, with 20 bases between. DNA for the CDR3: TGTGCCAGCAGCTTAGAAGGTTCGCTAGAAACTTCTAATGAGCAGTTCTTC. Protein: CASSLEGSLETSNEQFF.

The V gene is TRBV5-1, the J gene TRBJ2-1, with 14 nucleotides matching TRBD2. The germline V gene has CDR1 SGHRS and CDR2 YFSETQ. The CDR3 length is 15 residues. V lost 6 bases and J lost 8; bases outside the gene matches: 7. The CDR3 DNA sequence: TGCGCCAGCATCAAGGGACTAGCGGGGGCCCATGAGCAGTTCTTC. Its translation: CASIKGLAGAHEQFF.

The chain carries TRBV7-6 and TRBJ2-5; D is uncertain. The CDR3 has 13 residues. CDR1 and CDR2 (germline): SGHVS, FNYEAQ. Trimming took 6 bases from V and 2 from J, leaving 10 bases between them. The CDR3, as DNA: TGTGCCAGCAGTTCCGGATGGCAAGAGACCCAGTACTTC. Protein product: CASSSGWQETQYF.